This TCR beta chain is from a study of cytomegalovirus exposure and HLA in healthy donors. The CDR3 spans 13 residues. V dropped 7 bases and J dropped 6 bases, with 13 bases sitting between them. CDR1 is LNHDA and CDR2 is SQIVND in the germline V gene (reference sequence). Amplification used 60 Vbeta primers and 13 Jbeta primers. The data were produced by immunoSEQ multiplex PCR, yet TCRdb's version contains in-frame clones alone and is incomplete. The sample holds 110,000 to 150,000 clones; around three quarters are singletons and the top ten take about 1.8%. Sequences were obtained from PBMCs. The clonotype was recovered from a middle-aged woman in good health and CMV-seronegative. The genes are TRBV19 and TRBJ2-1; weak D call: TRBD2 (6 bases). The CDR3 spells CASTPGRGNEQFF. The CDR3, as DNA: TGTGCCAGTACCCCTGGGCGGGGCAATGAGCAGTTCTTC.